The 26 T cell receptor beta chains below come from one sample, sequenced in a study of spatial heterogeneity in lung cancer. Specified time point: blood at routine non-recurrence follow-up after resection. TCRdb processed the 5' RACE reads anew with MiXCR; each CDR3 protein has one entry. In the table there are under 150,000 distinct CDR3 sequences, more than 10% of which are singletons. The source was PBMCs, collected at follow-up. The receptor source for this set is a female donor with early-stage non-small cell lung cancer.

This sequence joins TRBV13 and TRBJ2-1, with 7 bases aligning to TRBD2. The CDR3 extends over 12 amino acids. V gave up 0 bases and J gave up 14 bases; unmatched junction bases: 4. In germline, CDR1 is PRHDT, CDR2 FYEKMQ (reference sequence). The CDR3 nucleotides read TGTGCCAGCAGCTTAGGCGGCCTAGCGGAGTTCTTC. Translated, it gives CASSLGGLAEFF.

This clonotype turned up a few times. This chain connects TRBV11-2 to TRBJ2-7, with D possibly matching TRBD2 (6 bases). Germline CDR1 is SGHAT and CDR2 is FQNNGV. The CDR3 consists of 14 residues. The ends were cut back, 5 bases at V and 12 bases at J, with 23 bases in the middle. CDR3 sequence: CASSPRAGSLKSYF. CDR3 nucleotides: TGTGCCAGCAGCCCCCGGGCGGGAAGCCTAAAATCGTACTTC.

Only a few counts were recorded for this clonotype. CDR3 amino acids: CASSRSGRVYNEQFF. DNA for the CDR3: TGTGCCAGCAGCAGGAGCGGGAGGGTCTACAATGAGCAGTTCTTC. This chain joins TRBV21-1 and TRBJ2-1; the table names TRBD2, a call not compared with the DNA. TRBV21-1 is a pseudogene locus. The CDR3 totals 15 residues.

This clonotype was seen repeatedly, ten times or more. The genes are TRBV7-3 and TRBJ2-1, with D perhaps TRBD1 or TRBD2 (5 bases each). This CDR3 contains 15 residues. V lost 1 base and J 5 bases, leaving 12 bases between the germline ends. Germline V gene lookup returns CDR1 SGHTA and CDR2 FQGTGA. This CDR3 reads CASSLMGTINNEQFF. As DNA, the CDR3 is TGTGCCAGCAGCTTAATGGGGACCATAAACAATGAGCAGTTCTTC.

Only a few counts were recorded for this clonotype. V and J are TRBV13 and TRBJ1-2; possible D gene TRBD1, 5 bases. From germline, CDR1 is PRHDT and CDR2 FYEKMQ (reference sequence). The CDR3 has 15 amino acids. V was trimmed by 3 bases and J by 3 bases, leaving 14 bases between them. The CDR3 spells CASSLWTAGDYGYTF. The CDR3, as DNA: TGTGCCAGCAGCTTGTGGACGGCGGGGGACTATGGCTACACCTTC.

This clonotype was observed a few times. Here the CDR3 DNA reads TGCAGCGTTGTAGGCGGACAATATGGCTACACCTTC. Its translation is CSVVGGQYGYTF. This chain connects TRBV29-1 to TRBJ1-2; D is possibly TRBD1 (5 bases). Germline CDR1 reads SQVTM; CDR2 reads ANQGSEA. The CDR3 runs 12 residues. Trimming pared 4 bases from V and 5 bases from J, leaving 11 bases between.

This clonotype was counted only a few times. The chain recombines TRBV5-5 with TRBJ2-3; D gene unclear. The CDR3 consists of 14 residues. The V and J ends lost 2 bases and 2 bases respectively, with 9 bases between them. The germline gives CDR1 SGHKS, CDR2 YYEKEE (reference sequence). CDR3: CASSLNLDTDTQYF. The CDR3 DNA reads as TGTGCCAGCAGCTTAAATTTAGACACAGATACGCAGTATTTT.

This clonotype was counted a few times. The rearrangement uses TRBV11-2 and TRBJ2-5; D gene uncertain. The CDR3 consists of 15 residues. Trimming shortened V by 3 bases and J by 1 base, and 12 bases separated the two germline ends. The germline V gene encodes CDR1 SGHAT and CDR2 FQNNGV. The CDR3 nucleotides are TGTGCCAGCAGCTTGTCCCCCTCGGTCCAAGAGACCCAGTACTTC. Protein sequence: CASSLSPSVQETQYF.

The chain carries TRBV6-6 and TRBJ2-3; D is unresolved. From germline, CDR1 is MNHNY and CDR2 SVGAGI (reference sequence). This CDR3 spans 16 amino acids. V shed 7 bases and J shed 2 bases, with 19 bases lying between them. The CDR3 sequence is CASMVGSVPYTDTQYF. The CDR3 DNA reads as TGTGCCAGCATGGTAGGCTCGGTCCCCTACACAGATACGCAGTATTTT.

In this sample, this clonotype turned up a few times. V is TRBV3-1 and J is TRBJ1-4; 11 bases align to TRBD1. Germline assignment: CDR1 LGHDT and CDR2 YNNKEL (reference sequence). J lost 6 bases, V lost 4 bases, and 4 bases had no gene match. The CDR3 has 15 residues. For the CDR3, the DNA is TGTGCCAGCAGCCTAGGGGGACAGGGGGATGAAAAACTGTTTTTT. Translating it yields CASSLGGQGDEKLFF.

This clonotype was observed a few times. The chain combines TRBV30 with TRBJ2-1; 7 nucleotides align to TRBD2. Germline V lookup: CDR1 GTSNPN, CDR2 SVGIG (reference sequence). The CDR3 spans 19 residues. Unmatched junction bases numbered 18, after V lost 0 bases and J lost 4 bases. CDR3 nucleotide sequence: TGTGCCTGGAGTGTGGGTAGAGTAGCGGGCTTCACAAAGTACAATGAGCAGTTCTTC. Its translation: CAWSVGRVAGFTKYNEQFF.

This clonotype was seen only a few times. The rearrangement uses TRBV20-1 and TRBJ1-1, with 7 bases identical to TRBD1. The V gene end was trimmed by 3 bases and the J gene end by 9 bases; junction bases not matched to a gene: 7. The germline V gene has CDR1 DFQATT and CDR2 SNEGSKA (reference sequence). The CDR3 covers 12 residues. The CDR3 DNA is TGCAGTGCTAGTGGTCAGGGGGAACAAGCTTTCTTT. This gives the protein CSASGQGEQAFF.

In its sample, this clonotype was seen a few times. The rearrangement links TRBV3-1 to TRBJ2-1; 13 nucleotides line up with TRBD2. Trimming cost V 1 base and J 6 bases; bases outside gene matches: 18. There are 21 residues in the CDR3. CDR1 LGHDT and CDR2 YNNKEL come from the germline V gene (reference sequence). The CDR3 DNA follows: TGTGCCAGCAGCCAAGGCAATCACCCGGGACTAGCGGGATTTAGGGGCAATGAGCAGTTCTTC. It yields the protein CASSQGNHPGLAGFRGNEQFF.

The chain carries TRBV24-1 and TRBJ2-1; D not certain. V was pared by 4 bases and J by 6 bases, with 18 bases between. There are 16 residues in the CDR3. Germline V CDR1 and CDR2: KGHDR, SFDVKD. DNA for the CDR3: TGTGCCACCAGTGAGCCTCAGTCGACGGGCCGCAATGAGCAGTTCTTC. Protein: CATSEPQSTGRNEQFF.

The table lists this clonotype with many counts. The chain uses TRBV4-1 and TRBJ2-1; D is possibly TRBD1 or TRBD2 (5 bases each). The CDR3 has 15 residues. Per the germline V gene, CDR1 is MGHRA and CDR2 is YSYEKL. Trimming removed 2 bases from V and 9 bases from J, with 17 bases in between. For the CDR3, the DNA is TGCGCCAGCAGCCAACCTTGGGACCGCGACGTTGAGCAGTTCTTC. Its translation: CASSQPWDRDVEQFF.

This clonotype showed up just a few times. The rearrangement links TRBV6-2 or TRBV6-3 to TRBJ1-2; no reliable D call. The V and J ends lost 0 bases and 8 bases respectively, with 7 bases between them. The CDR3 is 12 residues long. Germline lookup yields CDR1 MNHEY and CDR2 SVGEGT. As DNA, the CDR3 is TGTGCCAGCAGTTACTCCAGAGCGGGCTACACCTTC. Encoded protein: CASSYSRAGYTF.

This clonotype showed up many times. The chain has TRBV7-9 and TRBJ2-2, with D perhaps TRBD2 (6 bases). CDR3 size: 15 residues. Per the germline V gene, CDR1 is SEHNR and CDR2 is FQNEAQ (reference sequence). Trimming took 4 bases from V and 5 from J, leaving 14 bases between them. In nucleotides, the CDR3 is TGTGCCAGCAGCTCCCGGGGGACCGAAACCGGGGAGCTGTTTTTT. Its protein product is CASSSRGTETGELFF.

This chain uses TRBV19 with TRBJ1-6; D is perhaps TRBD1 (5 bases). CDR3 length: 13 residues. Germline-derived CDR1 and CDR2 are LNHDA and SQIVND (reference sequence). V was trimmed by 9 bases and J by 7 bases, leaving 13 bases between them. DNA of the CDR3: TGTGCCAGCAACCGGGACCTGAATTCACCCCTCCACTTT. Translation: CASNRDLNSPLHF.

This clonotype has a count of ten or more. The chain combines TRBV21-1 with TRBJ2-7. TRBV21-1 is assigned pseudogene status. The length of the CDR3 is 13 residues. The CDR3 is CASSPKTDGEQYV. The CDR3, as DNA: TGTGCCAGCAGTCCTAAGACGGACGGCGAGCAGTACGTC.

The J gene is TRBJ1-1, the V gene TRBV11-2; D not resolved. This CDR3 has 13 amino acids. Germline values: CDR1 SGHAT, CDR2 FQNNGV. V was clipped by 5 bases and J by 1 base, with 8 bases between them. As DNA, the CDR3 is TGTGCCAGCAGCCCCCAGAGGAACACTGAAGCTTTCTTT. This gives the protein CASSPQRNTEAFF.

Only a few counts were recorded for this clonotype. The chain combines TRBV20-1 with TRBJ2-3; D gene uncertain. The V gene's germline CDR1 is DFQATT and CDR2 SNEGSKA (reference sequence). V lost 3 bases and J 8 bases, leaving 15 bases between the germline ends. CDR3 length equals 13 residues. CDR3 sequence: CSARTGDFGTQYF. CDR3 bases: TGCAGTGCTAGGACTGGGGATTTTGGTACGCAGTATTTT.

This clonotype has at least ten counts. V is TRBV28 and J is TRBJ1-1; 10 positions agree with TRBD1. CDR1 is MDHEN, CDR2 SYDVKM, per germline. The CDR3 spans 16 residues. V gave up 4 bases and J gave up 5 bases; unmatched junction bases: 10. CDR3 nucleotides: TGTGCCAGCAGTTCCCCCCCGGGACAGGGGCGAACTGAAGCTTTCTTT. Its protein is CASSSPPGQGRTEAFF.

This clonotype has more than one count but fewer than ten. The chain couples TRBV11-3 to TRBJ1-6; D is unresolved. This CDR3 spans 17 amino acids. Trimming took off 5 bases at V and 3 bases at J, with 17 bases between the two ends. Germline V gives CDR1 SGHNT, CDR2 YENEEA. CDR3 region: CASSGRHHIFYNSPLHF. In DNA, the CDR3 is TGTGCCAGCAGCGGACGACACCATATCTTCTATAATTCACCCCTCCACTTT.

V usage is TRBV12-3 or TRBV12-4 and J usage is TRBJ1-5; 8 bases are a match to TRBD1. The CDR3 loop spans 15 amino acids. J was trimmed by 4 bases and V by 5 bases; bases with no gene match: 7. CDR3 sequence reads: CASSLRGQVNQPQHF. The CDR3 DNA follows: TGTGCCAGCAGTCTAAGGGGACAGGTGAATCAGCCCCAGCATTTT.

The chain uses TRBV7-9 and TRBJ2-7, with D perhaps being TRBD1 or TRBD2 (5 bases each). The CDR3 has 13 amino acids. In germline, CDR1 is SEHNR, CDR2 FQNEAQ (reference sequence). V dropped 4 bases and J dropped 2 bases, with 9 bases sitting between them. CDR3 amino acids: CASSWDAAYEQYF. The CDR3 DNA follows: TGTGCCAGCAGCTGGGACGCAGCCTACGAGCAGTACTTC.

A few counts support this clonotype. The genes are TRBV18 and TRBJ2-1; TRBD2 agrees at 9 bases. With V trimmed by 2 bases and J by 8 bases, 7 bases remained unmatched. Germline lookup yields CDR1 KGHSH and CDR2 LQKENI. The CDR3 extends over 15 amino acids. The CDR3 DNA sequence: TGTGCCAGCTCACCAATAGCGGGAGACGGGTATGAGCAGTTCTTC. Its translation: CASSPIAGDGYEQFF.